A single sample gave rise to the 14 T cell receptor beta chains below, sequenced in a study of a mutant IDH1 vaccine in newly diagnosed glioma. Sequencing used immunoSEQ multiplex PCR; TCRdb keeps in-frame clones, though not all of them. Of tens of thousands of clones in the sample, 81% were seen once. These TCRs' antigens remain unknown. Time point of the sample: week 35, safety follow-up. A 20-mer mutant IDH1 peptide at 300 ug was injected subcutaneously with topical imiquimod. The sample here was PBMCs, taken from a glioma patient whose treatment included an IDH1 peptide vaccine. The receptors derive from a woman aged 40 to 50 with glioma. Some clones in this sample may be carry-over from other donors' samples.

The chain employs TRBV28 and TRBJ1-1; a weak D match, TRBD1 (5 bases). Trimming took off 7 bases at V and 6 bases at J, with 33 bases between the two ends. Germline V CDR1 and CDR2: MDHEN, SYDVKM. This CDR3 region has 19 residues. The CDR3 spells CASIGMTGRKQSGPPEAFF. The CDR3 coding sequence is TGTGCCAGCATAGGGATGACGGGGCGGAAGCAGTCGGGACCACCTGAAGCTTTCTTT.

This chain joins TRBV18 and TRBJ2-7; D not certain. Germline CDR1 reads KGHSH; CDR2 reads LQKENI. This CDR3 spans 16 amino acids. V lost 1 base and J lost 0, with 13 bases in between. CDR3 loop: CASSPLPGGNSYEQYF. The CDR3 bases are TGTGCCAGCTCACCACTGCCCGGCGGAAACTCCTACGAGCAGTACTTC. Based on the CDR3 plus reference TRBV18 and TRBJ2-7, the full variable domain is NAGVMQNPRHLVRRRGQEARLRCSPMKGHSHVYWYRQLPEEGLKFMVYLQKENIIDESGMPKERFSAEFPKEGPSILRIQQVVRGDSAAYFCASSPLPGGNSYEQYFGPGTRLTVT.

This chain uses TRBV25-1 with TRBJ1-2; 9 bases fit TRBD1. The CDR3 is made up of 12 amino acids. Looked up from germline, CDR1 is MGHDK and CDR2 is SYGVNS. The junction had 6 bases not matched to a gene; V was cut back by 10 bases and J by 6 bases. The CDR3 nucleotides are TGTGCCATCTGGACAGGGGAACATGGCTACACCTTC. Translated, it gives CAIWTGEHGYTF.

The V and J genes are TRBV27 and TRBJ2-3; D is possibly TRBD1 (5 bases). The ends were cut back, 6 bases at V and 3 bases at J, with 16 bases in the middle. Per the germline V gene, CDR1 is MNHEY and CDR2 is SMNVEV (reference sequence). This CDR3 has 15 amino acids. CDR3 residues: CASSYRSRATDTQYF. In nucleotides, the CDR3 is TGTGCCAGCAGCTACAGGAGTCGGGCAACAGATACGCAGTATTTT.

The gene calls are TRBV6-5 and TRBJ2-7; 10 bases are a match to TRBD2. The ends lost 3 bases at V and 7 bases at J; junction bases unmatched: 9. CDR1 and CDR2 from the germline V gene are MNHEY and SVGAGI. The CDR3 loop spans 15 amino acids. The CDR3 is CASSYGLAGAREQYF. The CDR3 DNA reads TGTGCCAGCAGTTATGGGCTAGCGGGAGCTCGGGAGCAGTACTTC.

The chain has TRBV5-1 and TRBJ2-6, with D possibly being TRBD1 (6 bases). Germline V gene data show CDR1 as SGHRS and CDR2 as YFSETQ. This CDR3 has 16 amino acids. V lost 0 bases and J 3 bases, leaving 10 bases between the germline ends. The CDR3 loop reads CASSLGQGRGANVLTF. In DNA form, the CDR3 reads TGCGCCAGCAGCTTGGGGCAGGGGCGTGGGGCCAACGTCCTGACTTTC. Supplemented by reference TRBV5-1 and TRBJ2-6, the full variable domain reads KAGVTQTPRYLIKTRGQQVTLSCSPISGHRSVSWYQQTPGQGLQFLFEYFSETQRNKGNFPGRFSGRQFSNSRSEMNVSTLELGDSALYLCASSLGQGRGANVLTFGAGSRLTVL.

This clone was seen a handful of times. The V call is TRBV15, the J call TRBJ2-5; 8 bases agree with TRBD1. Losses at the gene ends were 6 bases for V and 5 bases for J; bases not matched to a gene: 5. The CDR3 extends over 13 amino acids. From germline, CDR1 is LNHNV and CDR2 YYDKDF (reference sequence). CDR3 sequence (DNA): TGTGCCACCAGAAGGACAGGGTCGGAGACCCAGTACTTC. Protein product: CATRRTGSETQYF.

The chain has TRBV6-5 and TRBJ2-3, with 8 bases matching TRBD2. CDR1 is MNHEY, CDR2 SVGAGI, per germline. After removal of 10 bases from V and 0 bases from J, the junction contained 6 bases not matched to a gene. The CDR3 runs 14 residues. The chain's CDR3 is CATWGGRSTDTQYF. The CDR3 coding sequence is TGTGCCACCTGGGGCGGGAGGAGCACAGATACGCAGTATTTT.

The CDR3 is CASSDRSRVFF. For the CDR3, the DNA is TGTGCCAGCAGTGATAGGTCCCGTGTGTTTTTT. The V gene is TRBV2, the J gene TRBJ1-4; D uncertain. The CDR3 loop spans 11 amino acids. Between the trimmed V and J ends, which lost 3 bases and 15 bases, there was a span of 11 bases. From germline, CDR1 is SNHLY and CDR2 FYNNEI.

This clone is a singleton in its sample. This chain connects TRBV9 to TRBJ2-3; D is ambiguous. The CDR3 contains 11 residues. Trimming removed 0 bases at V and 7 bases at J, with 3 bases between. The germline gives CDR1 SGDLS, CDR2 YYNGEE. In DNA, the CDR3 is TGTGCCAGCAGCGTAGGATATACGCAGTATTTT. As protein: CASSVGYTQYF.

This clone was picked up a small number of times. The genes are TRBV2 and TRBJ2-2, with a possible D match to TRBD1 (6 bases). CDR3 length equals 15 residues. Deletions cut 2 bases from V and 7 bases from J, with 14 bases between. Germline V lookup: CDR1 SNHLY, CDR2 FYNNEI. The CDR3 region has the DNA TGTGCCAGCAGTGAATTCGGCAGGGGAAACGGGGAGCTGTTTTTT. Its protein is CASSEFGRGNGELFF. The entire variable domain, with the rest obtained from reference TRBV2 and TRBJ2-2, is as follows: EPEVTQTPSHQVTQMGQEVILRCVPISNHLYFYWYRQILGQKVEFLVSFYNNEISEKSEIFDDQFSVERPDGSNFTLKIRSTKLEDSAMYFCASSEFGRGNGELFFGEGSRLTVL.

The gene calls are TRBV6-1 and TRBJ2-1, with 9 bases that match TRBD2. Germline CDR1 and CDR2: MNHNS and SASEGT. The junction had 4 bases not matched to a gene; V was cut back by 6 bases and J by 4 bases. The CDR3 spans 14 residues. The CDR3 is CASRKREAYNEQFF. CDR3 DNA sequence: TGTGCCAGCAGGAAGCGGGAGGCGTACAATGAGCAGTTCTTC.

This chain uses TRBV19 with TRBJ1-6; D possibly corresponds to TRBD1 (6 bases). From germline, CDR1 is LNHDA and CDR2 SQIVND (reference sequence). The CDR3 is 14 amino acids. V was trimmed by 5 bases and J by 9 bases, leaving 14 bases between them. The CDR3 is CASSADRRGSPLHF. CDR3 sequence (DNA): TGTGCCAGTAGTGCCGACAGGCGGGGTTCACCCCTCCACTTT.

This chain connects TRBV6-6 to TRBJ1-6; no firm D call. Trimming left V 3 bases short and J 1 base short, with 7 bases between. Germline lookup yields CDR1 MNHNY and CDR2 SVGAGI (reference sequence). The CDR3 runs to 15 residues. The CDR3 reads CASSYRQSYNSPLHF. The CDR3 nucleotides are TGTGCCAGCAGTTATAGACAATCCTATAATTCACCCCTCCACTTT.